Listed below are T cell receptor beta chains from one sample, sequenced in a study of Graves' ophthalmopathy and Graves' hyperthyroidism. TCRdb ran MiXCR on the multiplex PCR reads and lists one entry per CDR3 protein. The sample includes approximately 330,000 distinct CDR3 sequences, roughly a sixth of them seen just once. The material sequenced was peripheral blood. Source of these receptors: an adult man with Graves' ophthalmopathy. Both conserved end residues are part of each CDR3. The order of the fields is clone size, J gene, V gene, D gene, CDR3 DNA, CDR3 protein. D genes are given only for firm matches. Where a row states a size, it is once, few, many or the class of an expanded clone; other rows omit it.

size: many
J: TRBJ2-7
V: TRBV20-1
D: TRBD2
DNA: TGCAGCATTCCATGGGGAGGGGTGCTTAGGGGCGAGCAGTACTTC
CDR3: CSIPWGGVLRGEQYF

size: many
J: TRBJ1-1
V: TRBV27
D: NA
DNA: TGTGCCAGCAGCTCAAAGGGTTTCTGGACTGAAGCTTTCTTT
CDR3: CASSSKGFWTEAFF

size: many
J: TRBJ1-1
V: TRBV14
D: NA
DNA: TGTGCCAGCAGCCAAGATTACGGGGGAAGATCAGCTTTCTTT
CDR3: CASSQDYGGRSAFF

size: many
J: TRBJ2-7
V: TRBV27
D: TRBD2
DNA: TGTGCCAGCAAGTTCAGCGGGGAGCCCTACGAGCAGTACTTC
CDR3: CASKFSGEPYEQYF

size: many
J: TRBJ2-5
V: TRBV2
D: TRBD1
DNA: TGTGCCAGCAGTGAGTTCGGAGAGACAGGGCTTGAAGAGACCCAGTACTTC
CDR3: CASSEFGETGLEETQYF

size: many
J: TRBJ1-6
V: TRBV30
D: TRBD1
DNA: TGTGCCTGGAGGGGACAGGGTAATTCACCCCTCCACTTT
CDR3: CAWRGQGNSPLHF

size: many
J: TRBJ1-1
V: TRBV6-5
D: NA
DNA: TGTGCCAGCAGTTTCCATGGACAGTCGAACACTGAAGCTTTCTTT
CDR3: CASSFHGQSNTEAFF

size: many
J: TRBJ1-1
V: TRBV30
D: NA
DNA: TGTGCCTGGAGTTCGGGGACGAACACTGAAGCTTTCTTT
CDR3: CAWSSGTNTEAFF

size: many
J: TRBJ2-7
V: TRBV6-1
D: NA
DNA: TGTGCCAGCAGTGGGGGCCTGGGCAAGCAATTCGAGCAGTACTTC
CDR3: CASSGGLGKQFEQYF

size: many
J: TRBJ2-7
V: TRBV9
D: NA
DNA: TGTGCCAGCAGCGTAGAGGAGGGACTCGAGCAGTACTTC
CDR3: CASSVEEGLEQYF

size: many
J: TRBJ1-1
V: TRBV5-1
D: TRBD1
DNA: TGCGCCAGCAGCTTGGTTACAGGGGTGAACACTGAAGCTTTCTTT
CDR3: CASSLVTGVNTEAFF

size: many
J: TRBJ2-7
V: TRBV5-5
D: NA
DNA: TGTGCCAGCAGGACTAATCAAATGGCATTTTACGAGCAGTACTTC
CDR3: CASRTNQMAFYEQYF

size: NA
J: TRBJ1-2
V: TRBV29-1
D: TRBD1
DNA: TGCAGCGTTGGGGGGACAGGGGGCCGGTATGGCTACACCTTC
CDR3: CSVGGTGGRYGYTF

size: many
J: TRBJ2-7
V: TRBV20-1
D: NA
DNA: TGCAGTGCTAGAGATCAGGTGGCCTACGAGCAGTACTTC
CDR3: CSARDQVAYEQYF

size: many
J: TRBJ2-7
V: TRBV3-1
D: NA
DNA: TGTGCCAGCAGCCAATCGGGACTCGAGCAGTACTTC
CDR3: CASSQSGLEQYF

size: many
J: TRBJ2-7
V: TRBV11-1
D: NA
DNA: TGTGCCAGCAGCTTTGTCGTCGTAGGGAGCTCCTACGAGCAGTACTTC
CDR3: CASSFVVVGSSYEQYF

size: many
J: TRBJ2-7
V: TRBV7-2
D: NA
DNA: TGTGCCAGCAGCCTACCCCTTCTCGAGCAGTACTTC
CDR3: CASSLPLLEQYF

size: once
J: TRBJ1-1
V: TRBV7-9
D: NA
DNA: TGTGCCAGCAGCTTTCGAGGATCTGACACTGAAGCTTTCTTT
CDR3: CASSFRGSDTEAFF

size: many
J: TRBJ1-1
V: TRBV6-1
D: NA
DNA: TGTGCCAGCAGTGCCAGTGGGGGCCGGGATGAAGCTTTCTTT
CDR3: CASSASGGRDEAFF

size: many
J: TRBJ1-5
V: TRBV5-1
D: NA
DNA: TGCGCCAGCAGCCCGGAGATCGGTCAGCCCCAGCATTTT
CDR3: CASSPEIGQPQHF

size: many
J: TRBJ2-2
V: TRBV2
D: TRBD1
DNA: TGTGCCAGCAGACGGGACAGGGATGTCGGGGAGCTGTTTTTT
CDR3: CASRRDRDVGELFF

size: NA
J: TRBJ2-7
V: TRBV11-2
D: TRBD1
DNA: TGTGCCAGCAGTTTCCAGGACAGGGCCTACGAGCAGTACTTC
CDR3: CASSFQDRAYEQYF

size: many
J: TRBJ1-5
V: TRBV19
D: NA
DNA: TGTGCCAGTACCTTAGTGGACGGATATCAGCCCCAGCATTTT
CDR3: CASTLVDGYQPQHF